This T cell receptor beta chain was recovered during a study of vaccination effects on CD4 cells after COVID-19. The method was immunoSEQ multiplex PCR; TCRdb's version includes in-frame clones alone and lacks a portion of them. Here the sample spans approximately 61,000 clones, roughly 72% being singletons. Antigen-specific CD4+ T cells were first expanded with viral peptide pools by the ViraFEST assay and only then sequenced. Cells that had been cultured for roughly eleven days were the source of isolated CD4+ T cells. All study participants received two doses of BNT162b2 or mRNA-1273 vaccine. In the cultures, half the medium was exchanged for IL-2 medium on days 3 and 7. Notes on the study in general: Common cold coronaviruses were cross-recognized by only 1 of 255 vaccine-induced clones in healthy vaccinees.

On this clone: Its antigen is unidentified.

Trimming took 2 bases from V and 2 from J, leaving 9 bases between them. Germline-derived CDR1 and CDR2 are MNHEY and SVGAGI. There are 14 residues in the CDR3. This chain uses TRBV6-5 with TRBJ1-2; D gene unclear. The receptor's source is a human donor who received a COVID-19 vaccine. The sequencing used CD4+ T cells from PBMCs cultured with HCoV-229E spike peptides, collected after COVID-19 vaccination. CDR3 sequence reads: CASSYRTGNYGYTF. In DNA form, the CDR3 reads TGTGCCAGCAGTTACAGGACGGGAAACTATGGCTACACCTTC.